The 14 T cell receptor beta chains below come from one sample, sequenced in a study of T cells after yellow fever vaccination (dated by TCRdb to about 2019). Libraries were prepared through 5' RACE. Sequenced using an Illumina NovaSeq 6000. The public reads were quality trimmed at Q25 with fastp and then assembled into clones with MiXCR by TCRdb, keeping productive beta chains. Every CDR3 protein is listed once, alongside the most common genes and DNA of its rows. The sample has about 300,000 distinct CDR3 sequences on record, about 10% of them singletons. Around 3.5% of the sample is taken by the ten largest. The sample's treatment or condition label, in plain terms: live attenuated yellow fever vaccine strain. The source material was CD4+ T cells sorted from PBMCs, sampled 5 days after the yellow fever booster vaccination. The receptors shown here come from a man in his late teens or twenties who received the YFV17D yellow fever vaccine.

This clonotype came up a few times. The genes are TRBV7-3 and TRBJ2-2; tentatively, D is TRBD1 or TRBD2 (5 bases each). This CDR3 region has 16 residues. Germline assignment: CDR1 SGHTA and CDR2 FQGTGA. Trimming took off 5 bases at V and 5 bases at J, with 18 bases between the two ends. CDR3 DNA sequence: TGTGCCAGCAGCATAAGCACTTCGGGGCGGACCGGGGAGCTGTTTTTT. Translated: CASSISTSGRTGELFF.

V is TRBV24-1 and J is TRBJ2-5; D may be TRBD2 (7 bases). Germline V gene lookup returns CDR1 KGHDR and CDR2 SFDVKD. The CDR3 contains 17 residues. The germline V and J ends were trimmed by 4 bases and 0 bases, with 17 bases remaining between them. This chain's CDR3 is CATSETNGGPYQETQYF. CDR3 coding DNA: TGTGCCACCAGTGAGACGAACGGGGGGCCGTACCAAGAGACCCAGTACTTC.

This clonotype was counted only a few times. The rearrangement uses TRBV18 and TRBJ2-3, with D unresolved. V lost 3 bases to trimming and J lost 7 bases, with 5 bases between them. This CDR3 spans 11 amino acids. Germline assignment: CDR1 KGHSH and CDR2 LQKENI. This chain's CDR3 is CASSPSYTQYF. The CDR3, as DNA: TGTGCCAGCTCACCCTCTTATACGCAGTATTTT.

This clonotype was picked up a small number of times. This sequence joins TRBV19 and TRBJ1-3; D gene unclear. CDR1 is LNHDA, CDR2 SQIVND, per germline (reference sequence). Between the trimmed V and J ends, which lost 6 bases and 3 bases, there was a span of 9 bases. This CDR3 contains 13 residues. The DNA for the CDR3 is TGTGCCAGTAGCAGGACGATTGGAAACACCATATATTTT. It codes for CASSRTIGNTIYF.

The chain uses TRBV9 and TRBJ2-5, with D uncertain. Germline V lookup: CDR1 SGDLS, CDR2 YYNGEE. The V gene lost 0 bases and the J gene lost 4 bases, with 13 bases spanning the gap. The CDR3 consists of 15 residues. CDR3 sequence reads: CASSVASILGETQYF. The CDR3 DNA reads TGTGCCAGCAGCGTAGCATCGATCCTCGGAGAGACCCAGTACTTC.

V gene TRBV19 combines with J gene TRBJ1-5; no firm D call. V was shortened by 5 bases and J by 5 bases, with 10 bases between the two germline ends. Germline V CDR1 and CDR2: LNHDA, SQIVND (reference sequence). The CDR3 contains 13 residues. The chain's CDR3 is CASSRGVDQPQHF. Here the CDR3 DNA reads TGTGCCAGTAGTCGGGGTGTGGATCAGCCCCAGCATTTT.

This clonotype was seen a handful of times. The CDR3 coding sequence is TGTGCCAGCAGTTACTATCCGGGTCAGCCCCAGCATTTT. Translated, it gives CASSYYPGQPQHF. This chain connects TRBV6-5 to TRBJ1-5; D unresolved. In germline, CDR1 is MNHEY, CDR2 SVGAGI. This CDR3 spans 13 amino acids. Trimming left V 1 base short and J 6 bases short, with 7 bases between.

This clonotype came up a few times. The V gene is TRBV12-3 or TRBV12-4, the J gene TRBJ1-5, with 8 positions matching TRBD1. The length of the CDR3 is 14 residues. V dropped 9 bases and J dropped 2; count of bases not matched to a gene: 6. In DNA form, the CDR3 reads TGTGCCAGTCAGGGGGCAGGGCGCAATCAGCCCCAGCATTTT. Translation gives CASQGAGRNQPQHF.

This sequence joins TRBV12-3 or TRBV12-4 and TRBJ1-5, with TRBD1 identical over 11 bases. The CDR3 contains 16 residues. V lost 4 bases and J lost 4; bases outside the gene matches: 6. The CDR3 loop is CASSSPGQGGNQPQHF. CDR3 in DNA: TGTGCCAGCAGTTCCCCGGGACAGGGGGGGAATCAGCCCCAGCATTTT.

This clonotype was observed a handful of times. This chain uses TRBV20-1 with TRBJ2-7, with 9 bases identical to TRBD1. CDR1 is DFQATT, CDR2 SNEGSKA, per germline (reference sequence). Unmatched junction bases numbered 6, after V lost 0 bases and J lost 6 bases. The length of the CDR3 is 14 residues. CDR3 sequence (DNA): TGCAGTGCTAGAGAGGGAGGACAGGGGAGCGAGCAGTACTTC. It is translated as CSAREGGQGSEQYF.

This clonotype came up a few times. This CDR3 is CASSRHGTGAYEQYV. In DNA form, the CDR3 reads TGTGCCAGCAGCCGGCACGGGACAGGGGCCTACGAGCAGTACGTC. The chain is built from TRBV7-2 and TRBJ2-7; the match to TRBD1 covers 10 bases. Trimming cost V 5 bases and J 2 bases; bases outside gene matches: 6. This CDR3 is 15 amino acids long. Germline CDR1 is SGHTA and CDR2 is FQGNSA.

This sequence joins TRBV2 and TRBJ1-2; TRBD1 matches at 9 bases. V was pared by 7 bases and J by 6 bases, with 12 bases of the junction left unmatched. Germline V gene data show CDR1 as SNHLY and CDR2 as FYNNEI. The CDR3 consists of 15 residues. The CDR3 region has the DNA TGTGCCAGCAACGCTAACAGGGGGCGGTTTGATGGCTACACCTTC. Translated, it gives CASNANRGRFDGYTF.

This chain connects TRBV18 to TRBJ2-5; D is unclear. V lost 2 bases and J lost 4, with 11 bases in between. Germline V lookup: CDR1 KGHSH, CDR2 LQKENI. This CDR3 has 14 amino acids. In DNA form, the CDR3 reads TGTGCCAGCTCACCAGCCTCACCCGGAGAGACCCAGTACTTC. Protein: CASSPASPGETQYF.

This clonotype was recorded at least ten times. The chain recombines TRBV24-1 with TRBJ2-1; D gene ambiguous. Germline CDR1 KGHDR, CDR2 SFDVKD. The CDR3 has 13 amino acids. The ends were cut back, 4 bases at V and 8 bases at J, with 11 bases in the middle. CDR3 DNA sequence: TGTGCCACCAGTGAGGCCATGTTGGATGAGCAGTTCTTC. This sequence encodes CATSEAMLDEQFF.